The 31 T cell receptor beta chains presented below share a single source sample, sequenced in a study of blood T cell repertoires in COVID-19. TCRdb keeps only in-frame clones here, not all; method: immunoSEQ multiplex PCR. The sample consists of some 350,000 clones, 83% of them appearing once. Sequenced material: peripheral blood. The source of these receptors is a man younger than 45 with active or convalescent COVID-19.

The rearrangement joins TRBV10-3 to TRBJ1-2; D is unresolved. The CDR3 spans 10 residues. Trimming cost V 3 bases and J 7 bases, with 3 bases left between them. Looked up from germline, CDR1 is ENHRY and CDR2 is SYGVKD. The CDR3: CAISDGGYTF. The CDR3 DNA reads as TGTGCCATCAGTGACGGTGGCTACACCTTC.

This clone has a single count. The chain is built from TRBV28 and TRBJ1-2, with TRBD1 as a possible D gene (5 bases). Trimming left V 3 bases short and J 6 bases short, with 14 bases between. Germline CDR1 and CDR2: MDHEN and SYDVKM. CDR3 length equals 14 residues. As DNA, the CDR3 is TGTGCCAGCAGTTTTCATGCGACAGCGAATGGCTACACCTTC. This codes for CASSFHATANGYTF.

The chain carries TRBV27 and TRBJ1-2; 8 bases align to TRBD1. The CDR3 totals 17 residues. V trimming: 5 bases; J trimming: 4 bases; junction bases outside the gene matches: 15. CDR1 is MNHEY and CDR2 is SMNVEV in the germline V gene (reference sequence). The CDR3 loop reads CASSPGQGGEVVYGYTF. Written as DNA, the CDR3 is TGTGCCAGCAGTCCCGGACAGGGTGGGGAAGTGGTCTATGGCTACACCTTC.

This clone appeared a few times. CDR3 in amino acids: CASSSPTGVNTEAFF. The DNA of the CDR3 is TGTGCCAGCAGTTCCCCAACAGGGGTGAACACTGAAGCTTTCTTT. The chain carries TRBV6-1 and TRBJ1-1, with 7 bases lining up with TRBD1. CDR1 is MNHNS and CDR2 is SASEGT in the germline V gene. The V segment lost 5 bases and the J segment 0 bases; nucleotides outside the gene matches: 6. The CDR3 runs to 15 residues.

This clone was seen a handful of times. This chain joins TRBV7-2 and TRBJ1-6; D gene uncertain. Looked up from germline, CDR1 is SGHTA and CDR2 is FQGNSA. V was pared by 8 bases and J by 3 bases, with 8 bases between. This CDR3 is built from 13 residues. CDR3 sequence: CASQVGYNSPLHF. As DNA, the CDR3 is TGTGCCAGCCAGGTGGGCTATAATTCACCCCTCCACTTT.

This clone was seen only once. The chain has TRBV11-2 and TRBJ2-1, with 7 bases lining up with TRBD2. The CDR3 length is 14 residues. V lost 1 base and J lost 8; bases outside the gene matches: 5. Germline V gives CDR1 SGHAT, CDR2 FQNNGV. CDR3 DNA sequence: TGTGCCAGCAGCTTAGGAGGCGGGAGCTATGAGCAGTTCTTC. Protein sequence: CASSLGGGSYEQFF.

The chain employs TRBV7-3 and TRBJ2-3, with no clear D. V gave up 4 bases and J gave up 1 base, with 9 bases separating them. Germline values: CDR1 SGHTA, CDR2 FQGTGA. The CDR3 length is 14 residues. This chain's CDR3 is CASSYLGGTDTQYF. CDR3 DNA sequence: TGTGCCAGCAGCTACTTAGGAGGCACAGATACGCAGTATTTT. Supplemented by reference TRBV7-3 and TRBJ2-3, the full variable domain reads GAGVSQTPSNKVTEKGKYVELRCDPISGHTALYWYRQSLGQGPEFLIYFQGTGAADDSGLPNDRFFAVRPEGSVSTLKIQRTERGDSAVYLCASSYLGGTDTQYFGPGTRLTVL.

The V gene is TRBV7-3, the J gene TRBJ1-1; D not certain. V dropped 5 bases and J dropped 3 bases, with 10 bases sitting between them. In germline, CDR1 is SGHTA, CDR2 FQGTGA. The CDR3 spans 13 residues. CDR3 in amino acids: CASSPVGDTEAFF. The CDR3 DNA reads as TGTGCCAGCAGCCCAGTGGGCGACACTGAAGCTTTCTTT.

The chain combines TRBV12-3 or TRBV12-4 with TRBJ2-1; D uncertain. CDR3 size: 13 residues. The V gene lost 3 bases and the J gene lost 5 bases, with 8 bases spanning the gap. The CDR3 DNA follows: TGTGCCAGCAGTTTTTCCAGGAACAATGAGCAGTTCTTC. Translated: CASSFSRNNEQFF.

V is TRBV7-3 and J is TRBJ2-1, with 10 bases that match TRBD1. Losses at the gene ends were 2 bases for V and 4 bases for J; bases not matched to a gene: 2. Germline V gene lookup returns CDR1 SGHTA and CDR2 FQGTGA. The CDR3 consists of 15 residues. The CDR3 DNA sequence: TGTGCCAGCAGCTTACAGGGACAGGGGTACAATGAGCAGTTCTTC. It translates to CASSLQGQGYNEQFF.

This clone occurred a few times. The chain combines TRBV4-3 with TRBJ1-6, with a weak D call TRBD1 (5 bases). Trimming pared 0 bases from V and 3 bases from J, leaving 12 bases between. Per the germline V gene, CDR1 is LGHNA and CDR2 is YSLEER. This CDR3 comprises 17 residues. CDR3 sequence: CASSQEVLGLYNSPLHF. For the CDR3, the DNA is TGCGCCAGCAGCCAAGAGGTTTTGGGGCTCTATAATTCACCCCTCCACTTT.

The chain joins TRBV7-2 to TRBJ1-1, with no clear D. The CDR3 totals 15 residues. V lost 5 bases to trimming and J lost 0 bases, with 13 bases between them. Germline assignment: CDR1 SGHTA and CDR2 FQGNSA. The CDR3 DNA reads TGTGCCAGCAGCCGCTTCAGGCAACTGAACACTGAAGCTTTCTTT. It encodes CASSRFRQLNTEAFF.

This clone was picked up one time. This rearrangement joins TRBV19 to TRBJ2-3; D not certain. CDR3 length: 15 residues. Germline V gene lookup returns CDR1 LNHDA and CDR2 SQIVND (reference sequence). Trimming left V 5 bases short and J 3 bases short, with 15 bases between. CDR3 amino acids: CASSLTIRPTDTQYF. CDR3 in DNA: TGTGCCAGTAGTCTAACTATCCGACCTACAGATACGCAGTATTTT. Combining the CDR3 with reference TRBV19 and TRBJ2-3 gives the whole variable domain DGGITQSPKYLFRKEGQNVTLSCEQNLNHDAMYWYRQDPGQGLRLIYYSQIVNDFQKGDIAEGYSVSREKKESFPLTVTSAQKNPTAFYLCASSLTIRPTDTQYFGPGTRLTVL.

This clone appeared a few times. The J gene is TRBJ1-5, the V gene TRBV7-3; D gene uncertain. This CDR3 region has 13 residues. CDR1 is SGHTA and CDR2 is FQGTGA in the germline V gene. V was cut by 5 bases and J by 4 bases, with 9 bases left in between. Here the CDR3 DNA reads TGTGCCAGCAGCCCCGCCAGGAATCAGCCCCAGCATTTT. Its translation: CASSPARNQPQHF.

This rearrangement joins TRBV4-1 to TRBJ2-7, with 13 bases aligning to TRBD2. CDR1 and CDR2 from the germline V gene are MGHRA and YSYEKL. J lost 6 bases, V lost 4 bases, and 6 bases had no gene match. CDR3 size: 15 residues. Here the CDR3 reads CASSPSGLAGIEQYF. The DNA for the CDR3 is TGCGCCAGCAGCCCGTCGGGACTAGCGGGGATCGAGCAGTACTTC.

The chain has TRBV12-3 or TRBV12-4 and TRBJ2-1, with 7 nucleotides matching TRBD1. This CDR3 is built from 12 residues. V shed 6 bases and J 10 bases; nucleotides not matched to a gene: 6. CDR3 residues: CASSRTGPEQFF. The DNA for the CDR3 is TGTGCCAGCAGCCGGACAGGTCCAGAGCAGTTCTTC.

The CDR3 sequence: CASSQMLATYEQYF. The DNA for the CDR3 is TGTGCCAGCAGCCAAATGCTAGCCACCTACGAGCAGTACTTC. The genes are TRBV3-1 (or the pseudogene TRBV3-2) and TRBJ2-7, with D perhaps matching TRBD2 (5 bases). Per germline, CDR1 LGHDT and CDR2 YNNKEL (reference sequence). V gave up 2 bases and J gave up 2 bases, with 10 bases separating them. This CDR3 contains 14 residues.

This chain uses TRBV5-1 with TRBJ2-7, with a possible D match to TRBD2 (5 bases). V lost 2 bases and J 4 bases, leaving 10 bases between the germline ends. CDR3 length: 13 amino acids. Per the germline V gene, CDR1 is SGHRS and CDR2 is YFSETQ. The CDR3 sequence: CASSLGLHYEQYF. The CDR3 bases are TGCGCCAGCAGCTTAGGACTGCATTACGAGCAGTACTTC.

This chain joins TRBV6-5 and TRBJ1-1, with D possibly matching TRBD1 (5 bases). Trimming pared 4 bases from V and 7 bases from J, leaving 16 bases between. The V gene's germline CDR1 is MNHEY and CDR2 SVGAGI. This CDR3 comprises 14 residues. The chain's CDR3 is CASSSETAVLEAFF. CDR3 sequence (DNA): TGTGCCAGCAGTTCGGAGACAGCCGTACTTGAAGCTTTCTTT.

This clone has just one count. The chain joins TRBV6-2 or TRBV6-3 to TRBJ2-5, with a weak D call TRBD1 (5 bases). The V gene's germline CDR1 is MNHEY and CDR2 SVGEGT. This CDR3 has 13 amino acids. Trimming left V 5 bases short and J 4 bases short, with 11 bases between. The CDR3 DNA sequence: TGTGCCAGCAGTGTCGGACATGTAGAGACCCAGTACTTC. Amino acid sequence: CASSVGHVETQYF.

CDR3 sequence (DNA): TGCGCCAGCAGCCCGGGAGGACGATACGAGCAGTACTTC. This gives the protein CASSPGGRYEQYF. The genes are TRBV4-1 and TRBJ2-7; 7 nucleotides agree with TRBD2. V shed 4 bases and J 4 bases; nucleotides not matched to a gene: 4. Per germline, CDR1 MGHRA and CDR2 YSYEKL. This CDR3 has 13 residues.

The chain uses TRBV11-2 and TRBJ2-3; D perhaps matches TRBD2 (7 bases). Germline lookup yields CDR1 SGHAT and CDR2 FQNNGV. Between the trimmed V and J ends, which lost 0 bases and 8 bases, there was a span of 12 bases. This CDR3 has 14 residues. CDR3 sequence (DNA): TGTGCCAGCAGCTTAGAACGGGGGGCTGGTACGCAGTATTTT. Amino acids: CASSLERGAGTQYF.

This sequence joins TRBV24-1 and TRBJ2-3; 9 nucleotides line up with TRBD2. Germline V gives CDR1 KGHDR, CDR2 SFDVKD. V lost 8 bases, J lost 4 bases, and 15 bases stayed unmatched. The CDR3 runs to 17 residues. CDR3 region: CATMGFVAGESSDTQYF. DNA for the CDR3: TGTGCCACCATGGGGTTTGTAGCGGGAGAAAGTTCAGATACGCAGTATTTT.

The chain has TRBV5-1 and TRBJ2-3; the D gene is possibly TRBD1 (5 bases). Germline-derived CDR1 and CDR2 are SGHRS and YFSETQ. V was pared by 1 base and J by 4 bases, with 7 bases between. CDR3 length: 13 amino acids. CDR3 DNA: TGCGCCAGCAGCTTGCAGGGTGCAGATACGCAGTATTTT. Translating gives CASSLQGADTQYF.

V is TRBV5-6 and J is TRBJ2-1; 12 bases line up with TRBD2. Looked up from germline, CDR1 is SGHDT and CDR2 is YYEEEE. V dropped 4 bases and J dropped 0; count of bases not matched to a gene: 5. The CDR3 length is 17 residues. DNA for the CDR3: TGTGCCAGCAGCCACCTACTAGCGGGGGGCTCCTACAATGAGCAGTTCTTC. Protein sequence: CASSHLLAGGSYNEQFF.

This rearrangement joins TRBV19 to TRBJ2-2, with TRBD1 matching 7 bases. The CDR3 sequence is 13 residues long. After removal of 10 bases from V and 5 bases from J, the junction contained 7 bases not matched to a gene. CDR1 LNHDA and CDR2 SQIVND come from the germline V gene (reference sequence). CDR3 bases: TGTGCCATTTCGACAGGGCGGACCGGGGAGCTGTTTTTT. It encodes CAISTGRTGELFF.

This chain links TRBV7-8 with TRBJ2-3, with D perhaps TRBD2 (5 bases). V lost 5 bases, J lost 4 bases, and 13 bases lay in between. The CDR3 spans 14 residues. Germline CDR1 SGHVS, CDR2 FQNEAQ. For the CDR3, the DNA is TGTGCCAGCAGCCTCGAGGGAAGGGCAGATACGCAGTATTTT. Its translation is CASSLEGRADTQYF. Using reference TRBV7-8 and TRBJ2-3 for the parts outside the CDR3, the full variable domain is GAGVSQSPRYKVAKRGQDVALRCDPISGHVSLFWYQQALGQGPEFLTYFQNEAQLDKSGLPSDRFFAERPEGSVSTLKIQRTQQEDSAVYLCASSLEGRADTQYFGPGTRLTVL.

The chain recombines TRBV5-5 with TRBJ2-4; D is uncertain. Germline CDR1 reads SGHKS; CDR2 reads YYEKEE (reference sequence). V lost 0 bases and J 5 bases, leaving 9 bases between the germline ends. CDR3 length: 14 amino acids. In DNA, the CDR3 is TGTGCCAGCAGCTTGGTAGACAATCAAAACATTCAGTACTTC. This translates into CASSLVDNQNIQYF. The variable domain in full, with the rest retrieved from reference TRBV5-5 and TRBJ2-4, is DAGVTQSPTHLIKTRGQQVTLRCSPISGHKSVSWYQQVLGQGPQFIFQYYEKEERGRGNFPDRFSARQFPNYSSELNVNALLLGDSALYLCASSLVDNQNIQYFGAGTRLSVL.

The rearrangement uses TRBV7-2 and TRBJ2-3, with 8 bases lining up with TRBD2. This CDR3 has 14 amino acids. CDR1 and CDR2 from the germline V gene are SGHTA and FQGNSA. The trim removed 7 bases at V and 3 bases at J, leaving 6 bases unmatched. DNA for the CDR3: TGTGCCAGCAACTCGGGAGGGCGTACAGATACGCAGTATTTT. Its protein product is CASNSGGRTDTQYF.

The chain is built from TRBV9 and TRBJ1-3; no firm D call. This CDR3 region has 14 residues. The germline gives CDR1 SGDLS, CDR2 YYNGEE. V lost 6 bases to trimming and J lost 0 bases, with 10 bases between them. The CDR3 sequence: CASTQSGSGNTIYF. The CDR3 DNA follows: TGTGCCAGCACCCAGAGCGGCTCTGGAAACACCATATATTTT.

V and J are TRBV19 and TRBJ2-7; TRBD1 is a possible D gene (5 bases). CDR1 is LNHDA, CDR2 SQIVND, per germline (reference sequence). The CDR3 covers 14 residues. Trimming left V 4 bases short and J 3 bases short, with 13 bases between. CDR3 DNA: TGTGCCAGTAGTAGGTCCAGGGCAAACTACGAGCAGTACTTC. It translates to CASSRSRANYEQYF.